This TCR beta chain is drawn from a study of control samples from healthy donors and cancer patients. Sequencing was performed with immunoSEQ multiplex PCR; in TCRdb, only in-frame clones are kept and a portion is missing. The sample shows tens of thousands of clones, roughly 89% of them seen only once. The sequence was obtained from a man in his forties or fifties in good health. The sequenced material came from blood.

CDR3 nucleotide sequence: TGTGCCAGCAGTGGGGGGACAGGACAGCATCAGCCCCAGCATTTT. Translating gives CASSGGTGQHQPQHF. J is TRBJ1-5 and V is TRBV2, with 8 bases that match TRBD1. The CDR3 has 15 residues. V lost 4 bases, J lost 5 bases, and 7 bases stayed unmatched. From germline, CDR1 is SNHLY and CDR2 FYNNEI.